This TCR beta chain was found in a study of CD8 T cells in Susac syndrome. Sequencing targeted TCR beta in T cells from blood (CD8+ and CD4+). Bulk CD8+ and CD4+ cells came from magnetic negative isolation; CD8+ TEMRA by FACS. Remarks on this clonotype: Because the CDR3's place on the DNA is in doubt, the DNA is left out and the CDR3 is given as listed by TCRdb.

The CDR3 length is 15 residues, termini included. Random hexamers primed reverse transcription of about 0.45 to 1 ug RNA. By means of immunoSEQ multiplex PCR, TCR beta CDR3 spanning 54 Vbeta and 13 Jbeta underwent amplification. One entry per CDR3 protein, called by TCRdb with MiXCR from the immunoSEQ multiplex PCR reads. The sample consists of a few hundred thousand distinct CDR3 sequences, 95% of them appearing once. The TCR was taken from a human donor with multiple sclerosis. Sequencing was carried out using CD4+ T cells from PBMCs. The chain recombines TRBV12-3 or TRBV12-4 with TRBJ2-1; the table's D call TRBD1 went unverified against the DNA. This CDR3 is CASSSGQGSYNEQFF.